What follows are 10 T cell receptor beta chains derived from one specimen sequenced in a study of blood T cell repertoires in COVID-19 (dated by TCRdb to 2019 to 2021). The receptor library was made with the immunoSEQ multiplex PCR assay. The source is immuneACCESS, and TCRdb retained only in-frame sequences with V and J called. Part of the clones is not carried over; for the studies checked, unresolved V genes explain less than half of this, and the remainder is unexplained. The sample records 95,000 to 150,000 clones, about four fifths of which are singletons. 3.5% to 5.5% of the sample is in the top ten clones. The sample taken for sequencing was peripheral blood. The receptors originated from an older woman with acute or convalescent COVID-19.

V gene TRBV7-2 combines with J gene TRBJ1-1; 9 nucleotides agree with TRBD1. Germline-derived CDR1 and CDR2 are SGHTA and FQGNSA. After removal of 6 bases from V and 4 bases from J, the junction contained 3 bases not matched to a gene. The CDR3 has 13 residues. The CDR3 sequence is CASSRQGGTEAFF. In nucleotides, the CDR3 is TGTGCCAGCAGTAGACAGGGGGGCACTGAAGCTTTCTTT.

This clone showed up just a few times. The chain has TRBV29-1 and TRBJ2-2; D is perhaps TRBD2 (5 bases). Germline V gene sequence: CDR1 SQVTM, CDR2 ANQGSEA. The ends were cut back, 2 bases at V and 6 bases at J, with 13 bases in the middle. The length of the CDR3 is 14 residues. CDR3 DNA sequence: TGCAGCGTTGAATTATTGGGCGGGCCCGGGGAGCTGTTTTTT. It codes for CSVELLGGPGELFF.

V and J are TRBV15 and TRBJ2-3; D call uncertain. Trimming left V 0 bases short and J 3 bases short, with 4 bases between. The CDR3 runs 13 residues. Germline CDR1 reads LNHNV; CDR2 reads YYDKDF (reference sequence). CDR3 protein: CATSRDITDTQYF. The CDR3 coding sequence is TGTGCCACCAGCAGAGATATAACAGATACGCAGTATTTT.

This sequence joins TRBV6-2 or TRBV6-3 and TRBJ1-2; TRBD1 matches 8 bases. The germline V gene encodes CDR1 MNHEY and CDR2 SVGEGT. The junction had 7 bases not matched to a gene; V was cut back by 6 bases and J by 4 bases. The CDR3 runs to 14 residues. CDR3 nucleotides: TGTGCCAGCAGCAGTGGACAGGGTGGCTATGGCTACACCTTC. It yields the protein CASSSGQGGYGYTF.

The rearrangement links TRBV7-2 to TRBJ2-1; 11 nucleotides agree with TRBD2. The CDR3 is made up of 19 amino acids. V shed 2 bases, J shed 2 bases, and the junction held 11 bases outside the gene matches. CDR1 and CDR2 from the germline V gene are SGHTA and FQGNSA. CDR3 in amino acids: CASSLRVAGGRGPYNEQFF. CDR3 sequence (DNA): TGTGCCAGCAGCTTACGGGTAGCGGGGGGGCGAGGCCCCTACAATGAGCAGTTCTTC.

CDR3 coding DNA: TGTGCCAGCAGCCGGGACAGGAGGACAGATACGCAGTATTTT. Protein: CASSRDRRTDTQYF. This chain uses TRBV3-1 (or the pseudogene TRBV3-2) with TRBJ2-3, with 8 bases fitting TRBD1. The trim removed 4 bases at V and 3 bases at J, leaving 3 bases unmatched. Germline lookup yields CDR1 LGHDT and CDR2 YNNKEL (reference sequence). The CDR3 totals 14 residues.

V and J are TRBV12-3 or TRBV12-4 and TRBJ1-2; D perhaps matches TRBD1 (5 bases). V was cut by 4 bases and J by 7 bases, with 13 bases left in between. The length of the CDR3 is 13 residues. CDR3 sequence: CASSSSSGPGYTF. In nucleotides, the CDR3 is TGTGCCAGCAGTTCTTCATCAGGGCCTGGCTACACCTTC.

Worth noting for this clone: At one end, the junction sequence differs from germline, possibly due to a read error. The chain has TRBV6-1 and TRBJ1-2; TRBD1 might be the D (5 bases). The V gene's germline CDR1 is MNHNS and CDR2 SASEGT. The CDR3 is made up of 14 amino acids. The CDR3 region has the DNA TGTGCCAGCAGTGAAGCTGGGGGGGACTACGGCTACACCTTC. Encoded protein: CASSEAGGDYGYTF.

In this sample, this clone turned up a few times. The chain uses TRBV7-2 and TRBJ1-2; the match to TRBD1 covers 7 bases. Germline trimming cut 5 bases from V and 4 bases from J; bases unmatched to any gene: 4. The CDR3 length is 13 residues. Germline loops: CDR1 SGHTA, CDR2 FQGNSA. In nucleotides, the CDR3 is TGTGCCAGCAGCGCGGGACAGTTCTATGGCTACACCTTC. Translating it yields CASSAGQFYGYTF.

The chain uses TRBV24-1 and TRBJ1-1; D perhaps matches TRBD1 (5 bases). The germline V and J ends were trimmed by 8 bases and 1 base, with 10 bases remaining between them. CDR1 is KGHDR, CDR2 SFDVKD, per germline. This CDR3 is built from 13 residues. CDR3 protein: CATMRQGNTEAFF. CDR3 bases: TGTGCCACCATGAGGCAGGGGAACACTGAAGCTTTCTTT.